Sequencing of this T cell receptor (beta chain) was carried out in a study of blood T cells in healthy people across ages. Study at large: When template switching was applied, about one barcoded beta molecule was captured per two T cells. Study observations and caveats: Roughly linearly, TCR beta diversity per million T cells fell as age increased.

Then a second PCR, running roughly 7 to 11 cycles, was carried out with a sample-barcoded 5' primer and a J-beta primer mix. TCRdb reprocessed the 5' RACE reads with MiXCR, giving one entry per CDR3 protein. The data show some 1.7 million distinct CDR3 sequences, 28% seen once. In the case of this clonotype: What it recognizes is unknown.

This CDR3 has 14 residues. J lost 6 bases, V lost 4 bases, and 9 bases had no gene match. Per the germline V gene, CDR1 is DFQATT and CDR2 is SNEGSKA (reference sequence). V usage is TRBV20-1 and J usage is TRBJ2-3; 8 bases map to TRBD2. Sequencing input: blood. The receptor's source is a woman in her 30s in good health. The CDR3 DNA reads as TGCAGTGCTACCCGGCAAAGCGGGAGTGATACGCAGTATTTT. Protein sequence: CSATRQSGSDTQYF.